This paragraph reports one TCR beta chain. The target of this receptor is not known. No much larger clone is present one base from it, and per-base qualities are unavailable. This sample was included in a study of blood T cell repertoires in COVID-19 (dated by TCRdb to the early 2020s). Background for the entire study: The collaborator samples originated in the United States, Italy and Spain and spanned the acute and convalescent phases of COVID-19. Where available, HLA class I and class II types were obtained from metadata supplied by the sample provider rather than from assay-based typing. The repertoires were released in a freely available public database intended as a resource for research on the immune response to SARS-CoV-2. Samples came from the ongoing ImmuneRACE study (first 160 participants) plus 1,254 subjects from 6 global collaborators. The dataset comprised deeply sampled blood TCRbeta repertoires from subjects exposed to, actively infected with, or recovered from COVID-19. Nearly every sample came with metadata listing a de-identified subject ID, COVID-19 status, age in years and sex. The material from the prospective study consisted of cDNA or gDNA derived from T cells, B-cell-depleted T cells, or PBMCs.

TCRbeta CDR3 regions were amplified from genomic DNA using the immunoSEQ Assay, a bias-controlled multiplex PCR. For the original study's pipeline: Within the assay, amplification of reference gene primers was used to estimate how many nucleated cells each sample contained. To quantify the absolute abundance of each unique TCRbeta CDR3 rearrangement, sequence reads were collapsed and filtered. For each sample, productive Simpson clonality was calculated by taking the square root of Simpson's diversity index across productive rearrangements. This immuneACCESS table, as held by TCRdb, lists in-frame sequences with V and J called but not all clones. Of the missing ones, under half trace to an unresolved V gene in checked studies; the others have no known cause. That table supplies the V and J calls and clone size; D and trimming were determined from the DNA. This sample gives 87,000 or so clones in total; around 82% of them show up just once. The top ten constitute 2.5% to 3.5% of the sample.

Study-wide conclusions, independent of this receptor: How much clinical and demographic metadata was included differed by source and by participant, and the metadata was provided uncurated.

The V and J ends are trimmed by 3 bases and 2 bases, leaving 5 bases between them. The CDR3 runs 13 residues from the cysteine to the phenylalanine. Solely the CDR3 DNA is kept, with 39 bases framed from the first base. One collaborating source in Seattle enrolled patients during active infection and followed them longitudinally through the course of disease. Whole blood was collected in K2EDTA tubes by collaborating institutions according to the institutions' own protocols. For TCRbeta analysis, collaborators shipped samples as frozen whole blood, isolated PBMCs, or DNA extracted from either of those sample types.

The chain is assembled from TRBV12-3 or TRBV12-4 and TRBJ2-1; no confident D gene assignment can be made. The TCR sequence derives from a woman aged 80 or over with COVID-19, enrolled during active disease. Sample: peripheral blood. The DNA sequence is as follows: TGTGCCAGCAGTTTGTCTCCCTACAATGAGCAGTTCTTC. The resulting protein is CASSLSPYNEQFF.